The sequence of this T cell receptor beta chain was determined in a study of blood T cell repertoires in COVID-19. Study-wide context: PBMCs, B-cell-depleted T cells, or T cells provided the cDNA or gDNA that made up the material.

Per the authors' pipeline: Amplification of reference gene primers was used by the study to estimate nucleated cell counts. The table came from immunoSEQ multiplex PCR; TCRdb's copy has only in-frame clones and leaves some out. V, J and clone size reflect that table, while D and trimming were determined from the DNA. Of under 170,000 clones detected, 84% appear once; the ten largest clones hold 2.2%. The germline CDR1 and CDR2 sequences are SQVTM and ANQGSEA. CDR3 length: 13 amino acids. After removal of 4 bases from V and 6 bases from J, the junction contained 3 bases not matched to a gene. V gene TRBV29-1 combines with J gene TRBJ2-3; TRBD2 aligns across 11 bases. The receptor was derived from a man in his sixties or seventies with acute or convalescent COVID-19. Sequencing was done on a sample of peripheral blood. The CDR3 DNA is TGCAGCGTTGCAGCTAGCGGGAGGGATACGCAGTATTTT. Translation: CSVAASGRDTQYF.